This TCR beta chain was documented in a study of blood T cell repertoires in COVID-19. Study context: Italy, Spain and the United States were the sources of the convalescent and acute COVID-19 samples. T cells, B-cell-depleted T cells, or PBMCs supplied cDNA or gDNA.

Libraries were prepared by immunoSEQ multiplex PCR; TCRdb keeps only in-frame clonotypes and omits some of them. The sample lists approximately 91,000 clones; about 76% were seen once. The germline V gene has CDR1 MDHEN and CDR2 SYDVKM. The CDR3 spans 13 residues. The J segment lost 5 bases and the V segment lost 5 bases, leaving 4 bases of the junction unmatched. The sample taken for sequencing was peripheral blood. The V and J genes are TRBV28 and TRBJ2-3; 7 bases align to TRBD1. The sequence was collected from a woman older than 75 with acute or convalescent COVID-19. CDR3 loop: CASSPGGLDTQYF. In DNA form, the CDR3 reads TGTGCCAGCAGTCCAGGGGGTTTAGATACGCAGTATTTT.